This T cell receptor (beta chain) was documented in a study of T cell repertoires and HLA-DP antigens. Of note for this clone: Its antigen is not known.

Repertoires were generated with immunoSEQ multiplex PCR, while TCRdb's copy carries only in-frame clones and drops some. The sample consists of approximately 110,000 clones, over 90% of them appearing once. The germline V gene encodes CDR1 SGHRS and CDR2 YFSETQ. Trimming stripped 4 bases from V and 2 bases from J, with 9 bases between. CDR3 length: 14 amino acids. The chain uses TRBV5-1 and TRBJ1-4, with D perhaps TRBD1 (6 bases). Sequencing input: CD4+ T cells from PBMCs. The origin of this receptor is a woman aged 18 to 35 in good health and CMV-seronegative. CDR3 DNA sequence: TGCGCCAGCAGCACCCAGGGGACTAATGAAAAACTGTTTTTT. It yields the protein CASSTQGTNEKLFF.